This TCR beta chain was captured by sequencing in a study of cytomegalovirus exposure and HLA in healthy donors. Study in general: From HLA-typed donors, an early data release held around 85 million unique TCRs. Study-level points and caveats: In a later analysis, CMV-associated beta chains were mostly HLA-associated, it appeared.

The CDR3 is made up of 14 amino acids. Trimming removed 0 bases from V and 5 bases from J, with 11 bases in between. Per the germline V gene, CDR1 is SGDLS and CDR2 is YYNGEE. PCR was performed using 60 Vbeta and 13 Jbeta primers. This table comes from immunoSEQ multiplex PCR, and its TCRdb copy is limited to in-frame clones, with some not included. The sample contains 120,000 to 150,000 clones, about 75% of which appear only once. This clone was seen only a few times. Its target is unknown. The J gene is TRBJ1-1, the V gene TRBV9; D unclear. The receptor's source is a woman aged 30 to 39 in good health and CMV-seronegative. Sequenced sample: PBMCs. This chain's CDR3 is CASSVGVAETEAFF. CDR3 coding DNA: TGTGCCAGCAGCGTAGGGGTTGCGGAGACTGAAGCTTTCTTT.